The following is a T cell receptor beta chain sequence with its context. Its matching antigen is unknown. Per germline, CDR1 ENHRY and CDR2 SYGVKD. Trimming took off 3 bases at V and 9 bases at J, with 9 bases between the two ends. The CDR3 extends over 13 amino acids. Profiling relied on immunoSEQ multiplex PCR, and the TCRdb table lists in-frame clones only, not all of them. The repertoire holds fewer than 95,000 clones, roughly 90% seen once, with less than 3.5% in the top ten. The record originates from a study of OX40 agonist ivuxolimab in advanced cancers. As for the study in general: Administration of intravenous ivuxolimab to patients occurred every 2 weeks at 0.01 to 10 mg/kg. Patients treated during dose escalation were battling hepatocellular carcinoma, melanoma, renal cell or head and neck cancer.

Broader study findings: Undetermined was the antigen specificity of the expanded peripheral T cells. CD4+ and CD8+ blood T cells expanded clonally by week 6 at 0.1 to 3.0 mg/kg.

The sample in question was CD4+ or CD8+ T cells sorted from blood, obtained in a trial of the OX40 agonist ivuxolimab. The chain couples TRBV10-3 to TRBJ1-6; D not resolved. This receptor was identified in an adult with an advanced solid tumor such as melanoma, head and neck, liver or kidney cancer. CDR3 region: CAISEKGGSPLHF. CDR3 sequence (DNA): TGTGCCATCAGTGAAAAAGGCGGTTCACCCCTCCACTTT.